This record looks at one TCR beta chain sequence and its context. Germline CDR1 LNHDA, CDR2 SQIVND (reference sequence). V lost 5 bases, J lost 4 bases, and 15 bases stayed unmatched. This CDR3 is 18 amino acids long. The data stem from a study of blood T cell repertoires in COVID-19. Turning to the study itself: T cells, B-cell-depleted T cells, or PBMCs supplied cDNA or gDNA.

Assay: immunoSEQ multiplex PCR; the TCRdb copy retains only in-frame clones and omits some. The sample lists around 75,000 clones, approximately 90% occurring once. This clonotype was sampled from a human donor in a cohort sampled during active COVID-19. This sequence joins TRBV19 and TRBJ2-2; the match to TRBD2 covers 8 bases. The specimen sequenced was peripheral blood. CDR3 nucleotides: TGTGCCAGTAGTCCCCGCGGACTGAGTAGCGGGGTCACCGGGGAGCTGTTTTTT. Translating gives CASSPRGLSSGVTGELFF.